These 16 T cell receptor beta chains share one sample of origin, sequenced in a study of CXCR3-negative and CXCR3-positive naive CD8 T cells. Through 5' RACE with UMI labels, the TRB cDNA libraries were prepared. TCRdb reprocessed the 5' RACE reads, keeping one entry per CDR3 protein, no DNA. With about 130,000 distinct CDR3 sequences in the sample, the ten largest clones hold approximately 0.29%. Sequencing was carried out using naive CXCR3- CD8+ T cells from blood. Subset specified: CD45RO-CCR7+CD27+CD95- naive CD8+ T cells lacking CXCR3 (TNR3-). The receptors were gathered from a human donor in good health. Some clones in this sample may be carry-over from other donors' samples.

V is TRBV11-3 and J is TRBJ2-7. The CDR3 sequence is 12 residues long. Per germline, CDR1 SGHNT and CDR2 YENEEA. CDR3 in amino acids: CASSLDDYEQYF.

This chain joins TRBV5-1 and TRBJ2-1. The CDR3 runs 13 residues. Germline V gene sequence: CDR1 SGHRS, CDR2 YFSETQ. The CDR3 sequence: CASSLPTYNEQFF. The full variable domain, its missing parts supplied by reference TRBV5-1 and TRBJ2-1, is KAGVTQTPRYLIKTRGQQVTLSCSPISGHRSVSWYQQTPGQGLQFLFEYFSETQRNKGNFPGRFSGRQFSNSRSEMNVSTLELGDSALYLCASSLPTYNEQFFGPGTRLTVL.

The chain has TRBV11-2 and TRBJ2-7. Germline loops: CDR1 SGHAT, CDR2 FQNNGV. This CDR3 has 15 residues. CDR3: CASSLNEGLPYEQYF.

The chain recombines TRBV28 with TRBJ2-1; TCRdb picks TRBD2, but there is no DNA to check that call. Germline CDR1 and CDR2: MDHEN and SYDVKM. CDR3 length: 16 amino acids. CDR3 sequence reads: CASSLSSSGRYNEQFF.

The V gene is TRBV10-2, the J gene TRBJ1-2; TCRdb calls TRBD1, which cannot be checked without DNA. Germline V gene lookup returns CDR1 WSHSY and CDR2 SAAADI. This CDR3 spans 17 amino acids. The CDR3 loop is CASSQSATGTGGGGYTF.

This chain's CDR3 is CASSQDVGRVYEQYF. The V call is TRBV14, the J call TRBJ2-7. CDR1 is SGHDN, CDR2 FVKESK, per germline. The CDR3 runs to 15 residues.

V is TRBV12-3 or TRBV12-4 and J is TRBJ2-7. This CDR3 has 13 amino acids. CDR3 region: CASSLMAVSEQYF.

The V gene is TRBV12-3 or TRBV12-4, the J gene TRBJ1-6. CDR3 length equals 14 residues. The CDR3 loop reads CASSLGVVGSPLHF.

CDR3 in amino acids: CATILAASYNEQFF. The V and J genes are TRBV6-6 and TRBJ2-1; TCRdb designates TRBD2, a call that cannot be tested without DNA. Germline CDR1 and CDR2: MNHNY and SVGAGI (reference sequence). The CDR3 spans 14 residues.

Here the CDR3 reads CACSYSSSFGYEQYF. The V and J genes are TRBV6-5 and TRBJ2-7. The germline gives CDR1 MNHEY, CDR2 SVGAGI. The CDR3 spans 15 residues.

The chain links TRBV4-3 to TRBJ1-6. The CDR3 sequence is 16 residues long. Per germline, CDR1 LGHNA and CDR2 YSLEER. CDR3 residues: CASSQDGGTTNSPLHF.

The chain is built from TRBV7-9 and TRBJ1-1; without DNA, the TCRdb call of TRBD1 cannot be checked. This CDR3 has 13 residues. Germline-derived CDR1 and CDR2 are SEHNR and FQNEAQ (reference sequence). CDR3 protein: CASSRPGQAEAFF.

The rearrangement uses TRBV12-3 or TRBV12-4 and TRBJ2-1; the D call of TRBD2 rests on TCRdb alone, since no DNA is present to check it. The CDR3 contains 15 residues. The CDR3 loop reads CASSFPSGGYNEQFF.

The chain's CDR3 is CASSRPGDPSEDEQFF. The chain links TRBV3-1 to TRBJ2-1; TCRdb proposes TRBD1, but this gene call is untestable without DNA. Germline loops: CDR1 LGHDT, CDR2 YNNKEL (reference sequence). This CDR3 comprises 16 residues.

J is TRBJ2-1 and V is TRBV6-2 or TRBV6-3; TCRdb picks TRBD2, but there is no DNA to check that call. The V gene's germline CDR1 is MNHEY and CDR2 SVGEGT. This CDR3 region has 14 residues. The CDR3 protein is CASSYFTAGHEQFF.

The CDR3 here is CASSFTRLAGDYEQYF. V is TRBV6-2 or TRBV6-3 and J is TRBJ2-7; the TCRdb D gene call, TRBD2, has no DNA to confirm it. Germline-derived CDR1 and CDR2 are MNHEY and SVGEGT. The CDR3 length is 16 residues.